The sequence of this TCR beta chain was determined in a study of CD8+ T cells in alopecia areata. Sequencing relied on a cDNA template that was reverse transcribed from extracted RNA. Profiling relied on immunoSEQ multiplex PCR, and the TCRdb table lists in-frame clones only, not all of them. Among about 150,000 clones listed, 40% to 50% were seen once. The CDR3 runs to 18 residues. Per the germline V gene, CDR1 is LNHNV and CDR2 is YYDKDF (reference sequence). Trimming at V came to 1 base and at J to 5 bases, leaving 12 bases not matched to a gene. Sequencing was done on a sample of CD4+ T cells sorted from blood. This TCR was sampled from a human donor with alopecia areata. This chain connects TRBV15 to TRBJ2-2; TRBD2 aligns across 8 bases. CDR3 loop: CATSRGANAGGRTGELFF. The CDR3 nucleotides read TGTGCCACCAGCAGAGGAGCGAACGCGGGAGGAAGGACCGGGGAGCTGTTTTTT. The full variable domain, in which reference TRBV15 and TRBJ2-2 provide the parts outside the CDR3, is DAMVIQNPRYQVTQFGKPVTLSCSQTLNHNVMYWYQQKSSQAPKLLFHYYDKDFNNEADTPDNFQSRRPNTSFCFLDIRSPGLGDTAMYLCATSRGANAGGRTGELFFGEGSRLTVL.